The 16 T cell receptor beta chains presented below share a single source sample, sequenced in a study of early T cells in non-severe SARS-CoV-2 infection. Each CDR3 protein gets one entry after TCRdb re-called the 5' RACE reads with MiXCR. The table lists just under 65,000 distinct CDR3 sequences, 7% to 10% of them singletons. This material consisted of whole blood, taken at baseline. The receptor source for this set is an adult who was a healthcare worker with PCR-confirmed SARS-CoV-2 infection or an uninfected control (not recorded which).

The chain links TRBV4-1 to TRBJ2-3; the match to TRBD2 covers 9 bases. The V gene's germline CDR1 is MGHRA and CDR2 YSYEKL. The CDR3 sequence is 15 residues long. J gave up 3 bases and V 3 bases, and 4 bases lay outside the gene matches. The CDR3 bases are TGCGCCAGCAGCCATAGCGGGAGTTCGACAGATACGCAGTATTTT. It translates to CASSHSGSSTDTQYF.

This clonotype was found a few times. The chain has TRBV6-6 and TRBJ2-3; possibly TRBD2 for D (6 bases). CDR3 length equals 14 residues. V was pared by 5 bases and J by 0 bases, with 9 bases between. In germline, CDR1 is MNHNY, CDR2 SVGAGI (reference sequence). CDR3 region: CASSRGLSTDTQYF. CDR3 nucleotide sequence: TGTGCCAGCAGTCGGGGACTGAGCACAGATACGCAGTATTTT.

The chain combines TRBV6-2 or TRBV6-3 with TRBJ1-3; D gene unclear. Germline CDR1 is MNHEY and CDR2 is SVGEGT. V was trimmed by 10 bases and J by 0 bases, leaving 13 bases between them. This CDR3 is 14 amino acids long. CDR3 in DNA: TGTGCCACGTCAGGAACCATCTCTGGAAACACCATATATTTT. It codes for CATSGTISGNTIYF.

In its sample, this clonotype was seen a few times. The chain couples TRBV3-1 to TRBJ2-6; no reliable D call. In germline, CDR1 is LGHDT, CDR2 YNNKEL (reference sequence). The germline V and J ends were trimmed by 2 bases and 2 bases, with 7 bases remaining between them. This CDR3 has 15 amino acids. The CDR3 nucleotides read TGTGCCAGCAGCCAATCTTGGCCTGGGGCCAACGTCCTGACTTTC. Amino acids: CASSQSWPGANVLTF.

V usage is TRBV2 and J usage is TRBJ2-5, with D hard to call. The CDR3 covers 11 residues. Trimming took 4 bases from V and 5 from J, leaving 5 bases between them. Germline V lookup: CDR1 SNHLY, CDR2 FYNNEI. The CDR3 sequence: CASSVQETQYF. The CDR3 DNA follows: TGTGCCAGCAGTGTACAGGAGACCCAGTACTTC.

A few counts support this clonotype. The rearrangement joins TRBV7-6 to TRBJ2-1; 14 bases align to TRBD2. This CDR3 is built from 15 residues. CDR1 and CDR2 (germline): SGHVS, FNYEAQ. J was trimmed by 9 bases and V by 5 bases; bases with no gene match: 6. The CDR3 region has the DNA TGTGCCAGCAGCCTAGGACTAGCGGGAGGAACTGAGCAGTTCTTC. It translates to CASSLGLAGGTEQFF.

The sample holds many counts of this clonotype. The genes are TRBV7-9 and TRBJ1-3, with 8 bases lining up with TRBD1. The ends lost 4 bases at V and 3 bases at J; junction bases unmatched: 5. There are 15 residues in the CDR3. Germline V lookup: CDR1 SEHNR, CDR2 FQNEAQ (reference sequence). CDR3 nucleotide sequence: TGTGCCAGCAGCTCCCGGGACAGGCGTGGAAACACCATATATTTT. Translating gives CASSSRDRRGNTIYF.

The chain combines TRBV20-1 with TRBJ2-1; 9 bases align to TRBD2. J gave up 7 bases and V 3 bases, and 7 bases lay outside the gene matches. Germline CDR1 DFQATT, CDR2 SNEGSKA (reference sequence). The CDR3 extends over 14 amino acids. CDR3 region: CSASGPSGVNEQFF. CDR3 DNA sequence: TGCAGTGCTAGTGGTCCTAGCGGGGTGAATGAGCAGTTCTTC.

Only a few counts were recorded for this clonotype. This chain links TRBV28 with TRBJ2-3; D is uncertain. CDR1 and CDR2 from the germline V gene are MDHEN and SYDVKM. The ends were cut back, 8 bases at V and 2 bases at J, with 11 bases in the middle. The CDR3 runs 13 residues. CDR3 coding DNA: TGTGCCAGCCTGAGTTTTTTCACAGATACGCAGTATTTT. Translating it yields CASLSFFTDTQYF.

V gene TRBV20-1 combines with J gene TRBJ2-7, with 8 bases aligning to TRBD2. CDR1 DFQATT and CDR2 SNEGSKA come from the germline V gene (reference sequence). The CDR3 is made up of 13 amino acids. Trimming cost V 6 bases and J 5 bases; bases outside gene matches: 9. CDR3: CSARSGSWDEQYF. CDR3 nucleotide sequence: TGCAGTGCCCGAAGCGGGAGCTGGGACGAGCAGTACTTC.

V usage is TRBV15 and J usage is TRBJ2-3; 9 nucleotides align to TRBD1. Germline V gene data show CDR1 as LNHNV and CDR2 as YYDKDF (reference sequence). Trimming took 3 bases from V and 2 from J; bases not matched to a gene: 3. The CDR3 runs 15 residues. The CDR3 bases are TGTGCCACCAGCAGGAAACAGGGGGCCACAGATACGCAGTATTTT. This encodes CATSRKQGATDTQYF.

The V call is TRBV20-1, the J call TRBJ1-4; weak D call: TRBD1 (6 bases). The V end lost 8 bases, the J end lost 6 bases, and 16 bases lay between the germline ends. The CDR3 sequence is 13 residues long. Germline V lookup: CDR1 DFQATT, CDR2 SNEGSKA (reference sequence). The CDR3 loop reads CSPMWGAHEKLFF. DNA of the CDR3: TGCAGTCCGATGTGGGGGGCGCATGAAAAACTGTTTTTT.

The gene calls are TRBV10-3 and TRBJ2-1; TRBD2 might be the D (9 bases). This CDR3 is 16 amino acids long. Germline CDR1 is ENHRY and CDR2 is SYGVKD. V was cut by 8 bases and J by 7 bases, with 24 bases left in between. The CDR3 DNA is TGTGCCATCTCGGTGGCTAGCGGGACAGGTGGGAATGAGCAGTTCTTC. Translation gives CAISVASGTGGNEQFF.

Ten or more counts support this clonotype. V usage is TRBV20-1 and J usage is TRBJ2-7; TRBD1 matches 7 bases. The CDR3 covers 15 residues. Per germline, CDR1 DFQATT and CDR2 SNEGSKA (reference sequence). The trim removed 3 bases at V and 2 bases at J, leaving 10 bases unmatched. CDR3 DNA: TGCAGTGCTAGGAGACCCGGGACAGTTACCTACGAGCAGTACTTC. This codes for CSARRPGTVTYEQYF.

This clonotype has only a few counts. The rearrangement links TRBV27 to TRBJ2-5; 8 bases fit TRBD2. V shed 4 bases and J 4 bases; nucleotides not matched to a gene: 17. CDR1 is MNHEY and CDR2 is SMNVEV in the germline V gene (reference sequence). This CDR3 region has 18 residues. The CDR3: CASSSYRDLAGRTETQYF. The CDR3 coding sequence is TGTGCCAGCAGTTCATACAGGGATCTAGCGGGCCGGACAGAGACCCAGTACTTC.

This clonotype was seen repeatedly, ten times or more. The chain is built from TRBV10-3 and TRBJ2-1, with D perhaps matching TRBD2 (6 bases). V was trimmed by 3 bases and J by 1 base, leaving 10 bases between them. The CDR3 covers 15 residues. Germline V lookup: CDR1 ENHRY, CDR2 SYGVKD. CDR3 amino acids: CAISDPGLSYNEQFF. The CDR3, as DNA: TGTGCCATCAGTGACCCGGGACTGTCCTACAATGAGCAGTTCTTC.